This is a list of T cell receptor beta chains from one sample in a study of T cells after yellow fever vaccination. MiXCR, applied by TCRdb to the 5' RACE reads, yields one record per CDR3 protein. The data contain 280,000 or so distinct CDR3 sequences, roughly 8.7% of them singletons. Specimen: CD4+ T cells sorted from PBMCs, collected 5 days after the yellow fever booster vaccination. These TCRs come from a man between 18 and 35 years old who received the YFV17D yellow fever vaccine. Each CDR3 is given with its conserved first and last residue. The order of the fields is V gene, clone size, J gene, CDR3 protein. Size is omitted from some rows. Given values are once, few, many or a class for expanded clones.

>TRBV4-3|few|TRBJ2-5
CASSSLDRGATQYF
>TRBV5-5|.|TRBJ2-4
CASSLVQGTGDIQYF
>TRBV5-1|.|TRBJ2-2
CASSLAVGGGTGELFF
>TRBV4-3|many|TRBJ2-7
CASSRGDSYEQYF
>TRBV20-1|few|TRBJ2-2
CSARDLGFTGELFF
>TRBV5-4|.|TRBJ1-6
CASSLSGRDAGSLHF
>TRBV20-1|.|TRBJ2-1
CSAPGVYNEQFF
>TRBV19|few|TRBJ1-5
CASSEIYQPQHF
>TRBV12-3/TRBV12-4|.|TRBJ2-6
CASSPLYGSGANVLTF
>TRBV7-3|many|TRBJ2-3
CASSLTDGGADTQYF
>TRBV9|few|TRBJ1-1
CASSVSGQMNTEAFF
>TRBV12-5|.|TRBJ1-1
CASGDRHGEAFF
>TRBV6-5|many|TRBJ1-4
CASSRTGANEKLFF
>TRBV6-5|.|TRBJ1-2
CASSRQGKDYGYTF
>TRBV5-1|many|TRBJ2-3
CASSFQGSTDTQYF
>TRBV6-1|.|TRBJ2-1
CASIPSGGAGEQFF
>TRBV12-3/TRBV12-4|.|TRBJ1-5
CASSSFGGQPQHF
>TRBV6-5|many|TRBJ1-6
CASSPEDGSYNSPLHF
>TRBV5-5|few|TRBJ2-6
CASSPGEGPGANVLTF
>TRBV7-2|few|TRBJ2-1
CASTRAWGLNYNEQFF
>TRBV12-3/TRBV12-4|few|TRBJ2-5
CASSLSRQYF
>TRBV4-2|few|TRBJ1-4
CASSQDRLNEKLFF
>TRBV7-2|.|TRBJ1-2
CASSLVTGDYGYTF
>TRBV5-6|many|TRBJ1-6
CASSLRAMASPLHF
>TRBV12-3/TRBV12-4|.|TRBJ1-6
CASRSGQGRFSPLHF
>TRBV4-3|many|TRBJ2-5
CASSPQGLAGNGETQYF
>TRBV29-1|.|TRBJ1-2
CSGGQDNYGYTF